Described below is a single TCR beta chain sequence and its context. The target of this receptor is not known. Base qualities were left out, and no much larger clone turns up one base away. This record comes from a study of regulatory T cells in long-lasting Graves disease (dated by TCRdb to 2020 to 2022). Background for the entire study: Newly diagnosed Graves' disease patients had taken antithyroid drugs for less than 3 months. Peripheral blood TCR sequencing and RNA sequencing compared persistent Graves' disease patients with newly diagnosed Graves' disease patients. The study was registered as a clinical trial and conducted in China. A total of 35 or so samples underwent TCR sequencing: about 13 from persistent and some 20 from newly diagnosed Graves' disease patients. Results and caveats for the whole study, not just this receptor: Persistent disease showed preferential use of TRBV28, TRBJ1-2 and TRBJ2-5, whereas newly diagnosed disease favored TRBV20-1 and TRBJ2-1. The authors acknowledged the small sample size as a limitation that may reduce accuracy. Persistent patients shared more public clonotypes among themselves (roughly 2,700) than newly diagnosed patients did (more than 950). Only the TCR beta chain was sequenced and analyzed. Compared with newly diagnosed patients, patients with persistent Graves' disease had lower TCR Shannon entropy and fewer highly expanded clones, which suggests clonal expansion. Peripheral blood alone was examined, since thyroid tissue, which constituted the primary lesion, could not be accessed.

What this sample's time point label stands for: newly diagnosed GD, antithyroid drugs for less than 3 months. For both TCR sequencing and RNA sequencing, RNA was extracted from PBMCs using TRIzol. The diagnosis of Graves' disease followed American Thyroid Association guidelines. Patients for the study were recruited at an endocrinology department in Xi'an, China. Each patient gave about 8.1 milliliters of peripheral blood, collected in an EDTA anticoagulant tube. Ficoll Paque Plus density gradient separation was used to isolate PBMCs, and no further T cell sorting was performed. An Agilent 2100 Bioanalyzer and agarose gel were used to check RNA quality, while a NanoDrop 2000 measured RNA concentration. Compared with germline, V lacks 5 bases and J lacks 8 bases; bases without a gene match: 6. Spanning cysteine to phenylalanine, the CDR3 consists of 13 amino acids. Here the CDR3 DNA is all that survives: 39 bases in frame from base 1. In the germline V gene, CDR1 corresponds to SNHLY and CDR2 to FYNNEI.

Library generation was performed with multiplex PCR. Sequencing was carried out with an Illumina HiSeq 4000. CDR3 regions were amplified by Arm-PCR with iRepertoire HTBI primers to construct TCR beta libraries. Before sequencing, the PCR products went through gel purification. In the authors' own workflow: A total of roughly 58 TRBV and more than twelve TRBJ segments were identified across samples and were used for gene usage analysis of CDR3 amino acid clonotypes. COPE and FqMerger were used to merge filtered high-quality paired reads into contigs. BLAST was used to align contigs to IMGT TRBV, TRBD and TRBJ reference genes, and CDR3 was defined according to IMGT. Highly expanded clones were defined as clonotypes with a frequency above 0.1%. Repertoire diversity was measured by Shannon entropy, and V-J evenness by the Gini coefficient. Clonotypes shared by more than one individual were considered public. TCRdb reworked the public reads: Q25 trimming with fastp, MiXCR clone assembly, productive beta chains retained. Identical CDR3 protein sequences are pooled into one entry, listed with their most common genes and DNA. These V and J calls originate from TCRdb's pipeline instead of the authors' own analysis. The sample table records roughly 520,000 distinct CDR3 sequences; more than 10% of these occur just once. Clones ranked in the top ten supply about 8.9% of the sample.

A further study also used this sample, focusing on T cells in Graves' hyperthyroidism and ophthalmopathy. As that second paper reports: Stable Graves' hyperthyroidism was defined as the absence of progression to ophthalmopathy over 18 months of follow-up. Hyperthyroidism patients were newly diagnosed, had a disease duration of under 2 months, and were aged 18 to 65 years. Exclusion was applied to patients with uncontrolled infections, other autoimmune diseases, pregnancy or lactation. Diagnoses were established on the basis of clinical symptoms, serum thyroxine and TRAb, thyroid ultrasound, and orbital computed tomography. The first round of RT-PCR for the TCR CDR3 was performed with the HTBI primer set and the Qiagen OneStep RT-PCR kit. Most expanded thyroid clonotypes (frequency above 0.001) were also detected in blood, suggesting blood repertoires may reflect thyroid immune responses. A 13 V-J signature model separated ophthalmopathy from stable hyperthyroidism, with about 90% sensitivity and about 81% specificity in cross-validation and 80%/75% in testing. In validation, the model predicted progression to ophthalmopathy a median of about 6.8 months before onset, with around 70% sensitivity and more than 72% specificity. To identify distinguishing TCR V-J signatures, a discovery cohort of around 100 patients was used, comprising some 45 with Graves' ophthalmopathy and some 57 with stable Graves' hyperthyroidism. An independent validation cohort of around 19 hyperthyroidism patients and 17 patients who later progressed to ophthalmopathy tested prospective prediction of ophthalmopathy. The 100 discovery patients were randomly split 7:3 into training and test sets. In addition, the study compared T-cell repertoires in thyroid tissue and in blood from 6 or 7 Graves' hyperthyroidism patients. After blood sampling, hyperthyroidism patients were treated with methimazole at a starting dose of 30 mg daily, and ophthalmopathy patients were treated with high-dose intravenous methylprednisolone. The libraries were constructed in a second round of multiplex PCR and then size-selected and purified. The libraries were sequenced on an Illumina HiSeq2000 using paired-end 100 bp reads. SOAPnuke was used to process the raw data, throwing out any read that contained adapters or uncalled bases, had a mean Phred below 15, or lacked an exact constant-primer or identifier match. High-quality paired reads were merged using COPE v1.2.5, and each unique nucleotide sequence was defined as a clonotype. Clonotypes were aligned to IMGT TRBV, TRBD and TRBJ reference segments using MiTCR v1.1. Analysis was restricted to V-J combinations with a frequency above 0.0001, which covered 99% to 99.2% of repertoires. A TCS score was defined as the ratio of F50 (clonal expansion) to E x V (chaos), with BLOSUM62-based TCRdist applied between CDR3 peptides within each V-J. Welch's t-statistics and random forest reduced roughly 500 V-J features to roughly 13, which were used in a naive Bayes classifier (R e1071). No statistical method was used to set the sample size in advance, and investigators knew the group allocation. The paper describes TCR Vbeta CDR3 sequencing of some 130 peripheral blood samples, made up of fewer than 50 ophthalmopathy patients, 70 to 75 hyperthyroidism patients and 17 progressor patients.

This clonotype was sampled from a woman aged 30 to 39 with Graves disease. Donor details come from another sample of the same person, matched by shared clones. The chain uses TRBV2 and TRBJ1-2, with TRBD1 matching 9 junction bases. The starting material was peripheral blood mononuclear cells (PBMCs), obtained at new diagnosis, from a patient treated with antithyroid drugs. The nucleotides read TGTGCCAGCAGTACAGGGGGCCTAGGGGGCTACACCTTC. It codes for CASSTGGLGGYTF.